This record looks at one TCR beta chain sequence and its context. Base qualities are not recorded, but no much larger clone differs from it by a single base. The library was prepared using the immunoSEQ multiplex PCR assay. In most patients, genomic DNA was isolated using the Qiagen DNeasy Blood and Tissue Kit and sent frozen to Adaptive Biotechnologies for TCR sequencing. High-throughput TCR-beta CDR3 sequencing of genomic DNA from most patients was performed by Adaptive Biotechnologies. The authors' analysis ran thus. Adaptive's ImmunoSEQ software supplied the TCR sequencing data for 18 patients, while MiXCR and VDJtools were used to process three other patients. CD4 versus CD8 sorting errors were corrected by removing sequences found in both subsets at a frequency ratio below 5:1. CDR3 nucleotide sequences shared between donor and recipient were removed because the origin of such sequences could not be assigned. To be classed as alloreactive, a clone needed at least 2-fold expansion over unstimulated cells and a minimum CFSE-low frequency of 0.002% (template counts) or 0.001% (read counts). Clones detected in sequenced pre-transplant spleen, lymph node, or MLR CFSE-low populations of the donor or recipient were defined as mappable. The cumulative frequency of alloreactive clones was calculated as a percentage of all sequences, weighted by copy number. TCRdb provides this immuneACCESS table in a form limited to in-frame rearrangements. Some clones are lacking; in checked studies, under half of them reflect an unresolved V gene, and why the rest are absent is not known. The D gene and trimming were derived from the DNA, and the V and J assignments and clone size from that table. This sample comprises 8,500 to 11,000 clones, about 35% of them detected only once. The biggest ten clones account for around 13% of the sample.

The sample's time point, from its label and the paper: cells obtained before transplantation from donor or recipient. Mixed lymphocyte reactions plated about 200,000 CFSE-labeled pre-transplant responders with about 200,000 irradiated violet-dye-labeled stimulators and were cultured for around six days. After the mixed lymphocyte reaction, proliferating CD3+CD4+CFSE-low and CD3+CD8+CFSE-low responder cells were FACS-sorted on a BD Influx sorter. From the cysteine through the phenylalanine, the CDR3 covers 13 amino acids. The only DNA kept is the CDR3, 39 bases in frame from the first base. V was cut back by 4 bases and J by 5 bases, leaving a gap of 12 bases between them. CDR1 and CDR2, looked up from the germline V gene (reference sequence), are MNHEY and SMNVEV. The data originate from a study of graft-versus-host responses after intestinal transplantation (dated by TCRdb to the early 2020s). Looking at the study overall: The transplants that recipients received were multivisceral, liver-intestinal, or isolated intestinal. Every recipient was given anti-thymocyte globulin induction, followed by roughly 3 years of maintenance tacrolimus and steroids. Bulk TCR-beta CDR3 sequencing was used to track graft-versus-host and host-versus-graft alloreactive T cell clones in the graft, circulation and bone marrow after intestinal transplantation. To identify alloreactive clones, pre-transplant mixed lymphocyte reaction products were sequenced and compared with unstimulated pre-transplant donor and recipient T cells. Of the roughly 25 intestinal transplant recipients enrolled in the cohort, one of whom was a retransplant, a few patients without pretransplant specimens were excluded. A peak of at least 4% donor T cells among recipient peripheral blood mononuclear cells was the definition used for donor T cell macrochimerism. Samples from a few later patients were sequenced in-house on an Illumina MiSeq with MiXCR processing rather than by the commercial service. Broad study findings and their caveats: High GvH to HvG T cell clonal ratios were observed in the allografts of patients with donor T cell macrochimerism. GvH clones were detected in recipient bone marrow, and some of these GvH clones were observed earlier in ileal mucosa or blood, consistent with an intestinal mucosal origin. The conclusions were limited by the relatively low number and heterogeneity of the intestinal transplant patients. Peak levels of circulating GvH clones were associated with declines in HvG clones early after transplant.

This TCR was sampled from a human patient who received an intestinal transplant. Rearrangement joined TRBV27 to TRBJ2-7; TRBD1 is a possible D gene, resting on 6 matching bases. The specimen was alloreactive CD8+ T cells from a mixed lymphocyte reaction culture, collected before intestinal transplant. In light of the paper, this sample's cell subset or site label describes: CFSE-low proliferating T cells sorted from roughly six-day pre-transplant mixed lymphocyte reaction (GvH or HvG direction). In nucleotides, the sequence is TGTGCCAGCAGTTCACAGGGTTTCAACGAGCAGTACTTC. It specifies CASSSQGFNEQYF.